This T cell receptor (beta chain) is drawn from a study of cytomegalovirus exposure and HLA in healthy donors. Donors in the study were healthy people who gave bone marrow. PCR involved 60 Vbeta and 13 Jbeta primers. Data came from immunoSEQ multiplex PCR; TCRdb stores just in-frame clones and leaves some out. Found here are fewer than 200,000 clones, around 76% of them singletons; the top ten hold approximately 2%. CDR3 length: 11 residues. Germline V CDR1 and CDR2: SGHAT, FQNNGV. The V end was cut by 6 bases, the J end by 12 bases, with 9 bases between. The chain joins TRBV11-2 to TRBJ1-6, with D hard to call. Material: PBMCs. The clonotype was recovered from a female donor in good health and CMV-seronegative. The CDR3 sequence is CASRAPGPLHF. The DNA for the CDR3 is TGTGCCAGCAGAGCCCCAGGACCCCTCCACTTT.